One and the same sample provided the 11 T cell receptor beta chains below, sequenced in a study of T cells after yellow fever vaccination (dated by TCRdb to 2018 to 2020). Sample treatment or condition, as interpreted from the label and publication: live attenuated yellow fever vaccine strain. Library creation used 5' RACE. Sequenced on an Illumina NovaSeq 6000. Using fastp trimming at Q25 and MiXCR clonotype assembly, TCRdb reanalyzed the public sequencing data and kept in-frame beta chains. For every CDR3 protein sequence, its rows merge into one entry that carries the most common genes and DNA. Present in this sample are approximately 240,000 distinct CDR3 sequences, 3.6% of which were seen just once. The ten largest clones add up to over 15% of the sample. The specimen was PBMCs, collected 15 days after the yellow fever booster vaccination. The receptors were sampled from a man aged 18 to 30 who received the YFV17D yellow fever vaccine.

This clonotype was seen at least ten times. The chain uses TRBV12-3 or TRBV12-4 and TRBJ2-5, with TRBD1 identical over 12 bases. Trimming removed 6 bases from V and 5 bases from J; junction bases left unmatched: 7. CDR3 length equals 15 residues. The CDR3 DNA sequence: TGTGCCAGCAGGACCGGGACAGGGGGCTTCGAGACCCAGTACTTC. It translates to CASRTGTGGFETQYF.

A single count supports this clonotype. The V gene is TRBV5-6, the J gene TRBJ2-7; no clear D. The CDR3 is made up of 14 amino acids. Trimming left V 4 bases short and J 2 bases short, with 13 bases between. CDR1 and CDR2 (germline): SGHDT, YYEEEE. The CDR3 DNA is TGTGCCAGCAGCCAAAGGATGAAAACCTACGAGCAGTACTTC. This sequence encodes CASSQRMKTYEQYF.

This clonotype was seen many times. The rearrangement joins TRBV5-6 to TRBJ1-6; 7 bases are a match to TRBD1. This CDR3 region has 13 residues. Germline V gene lookup returns CDR1 SGHDT and CDR2 YYEEEE. Germline trimming cut 4 bases from V and 9 bases from J; bases unmatched to any gene: 4. The CDR3 loop is CASSVDRVSPLHF. The CDR3 region has the DNA TGTGCCAGCAGCGTAGACAGGGTTTCACCCCTCCACTTT.

This clonotype was observed many times. The chain uses TRBV11-2 and TRBJ2-5; no clear D. V was pared by 1 base and J by 2 bases, with 8 bases between. CDR3 size: 14 residues. Germline V gene sequence: CDR1 SGHAT, CDR2 FQNNGV. The CDR3 loop is CASSLVARQETQYF. The CDR3 nucleotides are TGTGCCAGCAGCTTAGTAGCCAGACAAGAGACCCAGTACTTC.

The chain combines TRBV24-1 with TRBJ2-7; D is unresolved. Germline-derived CDR1 and CDR2 are KGHDR and SFDVKD. The CDR3 loop spans 12 amino acids. V lost 4 bases and J lost 2, with 5 bases in between. The CDR3 nucleotides read TGTGCCACCAGTGAGGTTGCCTACGAGCAGTACGTC. Translation: CATSEVAYEQYV.

This clonotype was observed many times. The V gene is TRBV6-2 or TRBV6-3, the J gene TRBJ2-1, with TRBD2 matching 10 bases. Germline trimming cut 2 bases from V and 5 bases from J; bases unmatched to any gene: 3. CDR1 is MNHEY and CDR2 is SVGEGT in the germline V gene. The CDR3 spans 15 residues. The CDR3 nucleotides read TGTGCCAGCAGTTACATAGCGGGGGGAGACAATGAGCAGTTCTTC. It translates to CASSYIAGGDNEQFF.

This clonotype was observed many times. J is TRBJ2-7 and V is TRBV27, with a possible D match to TRBD1 (6 bases). The V and J ends lost 6 bases and 4 bases respectively, with 19 bases between them. CDR3 length equals 15 residues. Germline V gene lookup returns CDR1 MNHEY and CDR2 SMNVEV (reference sequence). CDR3: CASSSRTVGGYEQYF. In DNA form, the CDR3 reads TGTGCCAGCAGCTCGAGGACAGTTGGGGGTTACGAGCAGTACTTC.

In its sample, this clonotype was seen many times. The genes are TRBV7-2 and TRBJ1-5; 9 bases match TRBD1. V lost 5 bases and J lost 7; bases outside the gene matches: 6. Germline V gene sequence: CDR1 SGHTA, CDR2 FQGNSA. The CDR3 totals 14 residues. CDR3 bases: TGTGCCAGCAGCGGGACAGGGCGCTACCAGCCCCAGCATTTT. This gives the protein CASSGTGRYQPQHF.

This clonotype was counted at least ten times. The CDR3 region is CASSLEWTEASPLHF. DNA for the CDR3: TGCGCCAGCAGCTTGGAATGGACAGAGGCTTCACCCCTCCACTTT. The chain is built from TRBV5-1 and TRBJ1-6; D may be TRBD1 (6 bases). This CDR3 is 15 amino acids long. Trimming left V 0 bases short and J 9 bases short, with 13 bases between. Germline CDR1 reads SGHRS; CDR2 reads YFSETQ.

This clonotype was recorded at least ten times. The chain employs TRBV9 and TRBJ2-7; D gene unclear. The CDR3 consists of 14 residues. CDR1 and CDR2 (germline): SGDLS, YYNGEE. V was trimmed by 0 bases and J by 2 bases, leaving 9 bases between them. The CDR3 region is CASSVASTTYEQYF. CDR3 nucleotides: TGTGCCAGCAGCGTAGCCAGTACTACCTACGAGCAGTACTTC.

This clonotype has a count of ten or more. The chain links TRBV5-6 to TRBJ2-2; D is unclear. This CDR3 has 13 amino acids. The germline CDR1 and CDR2 sequences are SGHDT and YYEEEE. V lost 2 bases, J lost 6 bases, and 8 bases lay in between. The CDR3 sequence: CASSFFTAGELFF. Here the CDR3 DNA reads TGTGCCAGCAGCTTTTTCACCGCCGGGGAGCTGTTTTTT. The whole variable domain, filled in from reference TRBV5-6 and TRBJ2-2, reads DAGVTQSPTHLIKTRGQQVTLRCSPKSGHDTVSWYQQALGQGPQFIFQYYEEEERQRGNFPDRFSGHQFPNYSSELNVNALLLGDSALYLCASSFFTAGELFFGEGSRLTVL.